This TCR beta chain comes out of a study of response to subunit inactivated influenza vaccine. One entry per CDR3 protein, called by TCRdb with MiXCR from the RT-PCR reads. The sample lists about half a million distinct CDR3 sequences; around 8% were seen once. J gave up 6 bases and V 4 bases, and 5 bases lay outside the gene matches. Germline CDR1 reads DFQATT; CDR2 reads SNEGSKA (reference sequence). This CDR3 has 14 amino acids. Study results and caveats: Authors suggested each seasonal flu vaccination may recruit only limited numbers of new T cells.

This clonotype has more than one count but fewer than ten. Its matching antigen is unknown. The clonotype comes from a man between 50 and 69 years old who received an inactivated influenza vaccine. The V and J genes are TRBV20-1 and TRBJ1-4, with TRBD1 matching 10 bases. The source material was PBMCs from blood, sampled less than 30 months after vaccination. CDR3 DNA: TGCAGTGCTACAGTAGGGACAGGGGATGAAAAACTGTTTTTT. Amino acids: CSATVGTGDEKLFF.